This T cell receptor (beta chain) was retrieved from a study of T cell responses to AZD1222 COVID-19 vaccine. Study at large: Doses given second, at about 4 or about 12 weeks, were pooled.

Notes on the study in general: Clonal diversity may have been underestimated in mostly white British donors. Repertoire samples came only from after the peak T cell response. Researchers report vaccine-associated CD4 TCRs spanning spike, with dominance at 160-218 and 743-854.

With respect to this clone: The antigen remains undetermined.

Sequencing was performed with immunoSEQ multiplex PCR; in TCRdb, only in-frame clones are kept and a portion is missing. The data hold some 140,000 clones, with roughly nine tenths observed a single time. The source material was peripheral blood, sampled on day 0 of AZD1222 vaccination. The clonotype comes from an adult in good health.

The CDR3 DNA sequence: TGTGCCAGCAGTGAAGCTAGGAGGACTAGAGATCAGCCCCAGCATTTT. Translating it yields CASSEARRTRDQPQHF. The chain links TRBV6-1 to TRBJ1-5; D gene uncertain. V dropped 0 bases and J dropped 5 bases, with 14 bases sitting between them. The CDR3 sequence is 16 residues long. Germline CDR1 reads MNHNS; CDR2 reads SASEGT.